This T cell receptor beta chain was profiled in a study of blood T cell repertoires in COVID-19. Background on the study: Sources were T cells, B-cell-depleted T cells, or PBMCs; the material itself was cDNA or gDNA.

Original analysis: Scientists estimated how many nucleated cells there were by amplifying reference gene primers. Repertoires were generated with immunoSEQ multiplex PCR, while TCRdb's copy carries only in-frame clones and drops some. Clone size and the V and J calls come from that table; the DNA yielded D and trimming. The sample consists of 200,000 to 250,000 clones, around 86% of them appearing once. Sequencing was done on a sample of peripheral blood. This TCR derives from a woman between 50 and 59 years old with COVID-19, enrolled during active disease.

CDR3 in amino acids: CASSLRGRAGTGELFF. In DNA form, the CDR3 reads TGTGCCAGCAGCTTGAGGGGCCGCGCCGGGACCGGGGAGCTGTTTTTT. This rearrangement joins TRBV5-4 to TRBJ2-2; tentatively, D is TRBD1 (5 bases). The CDR3 contains 16 residues. The V end was cut by 1 base, the J end by 5 bases, with 15 bases between. Germline V CDR1 and CDR2: SGHNT, YYREEE (reference sequence).